A single sample gave rise to the 14 T cell receptor beta chains below, sequenced in a study of Ad26.COV2.S vaccination and SARS-CoV-2 variants. Repertoires were generated with immunoSEQ multiplex PCR, while TCRdb's copy carries only in-frame clones and drops some. The table records approximately 300,000 clones, about 86% of them present only once. Treatment reported: about 20 received Ad26.COV2.S at low or high dose, single or two shots; about 5 received placebo; per-sample allocation not given. On day 63 after the first injection, vaccine and placebo recipients gave samples. The material sequenced was peripheral blood, taken in a trial of Ad26.COV2.S vaccine versus placebo. The receptors derive from a person aged 18 to 65 who received the Ad26.COV2.S COVID-19 vaccine or a placebo.

The chain has TRBV12-3 or TRBV12-4 and TRBJ1-6; D is unclear. V dropped 6 bases and J dropped 10 bases, with 13 bases sitting between them. This CDR3 region has 13 residues. DNA for the CDR3: TGTGCCAGCAGCCCCCAAGTCGACTCACCCCTCCACTTT. Translated, it gives CASSPQVDSPLHF.

The chain recombines TRBV7-3 with TRBJ2-1; D gene unclear. The CDR3 contains 15 residues. The V and J ends lost 0 bases and 8 bases respectively, with 14 bases between them. Germline CDR1 is SGHTA and CDR2 is FQGTGA. The CDR3 DNA reads as TGTGCCAGCAGCTTAACGGACGCTCAAGTAGATGAGCAGTTCTTC. Translated: CASSLTDAQVDEQFF.

The V and J genes are TRBV13 and TRBJ1-1, with D perhaps matching TRBD1 (6 bases). Trimming took off 4 bases at V and 3 bases at J, with 12 bases between the two ends. CDR3 length: 14 residues. Looked up from germline, CDR1 is PRHDT and CDR2 is FYEKMQ (reference sequence). The CDR3: CASSSRTVYTEAFF. The CDR3 region has the DNA TGTGCCAGCAGCTCCCGGACAGTCTACACTGAAGCTTTCTTT.

The V and J genes are TRBV9 and TRBJ1-2; D is possibly TRBD1 (5 bases). The CDR3 covers 15 residues. V lost 2 bases, J lost 5 bases, and 16 bases lay in between. Germline V gene data show CDR1 as SGDLS and CDR2 as YYNGEE. CDR3: CASSVLGRGGYGYTF. CDR3 in DNA: TGTGCCAGCAGCGTCCTCGGTCGCGGGGGGTATGGCTACACCTTC.

The sample holds a few counts of this clone. The rearrangement uses TRBV6-5 and TRBJ1-3, with TRBD1 as a possible D gene (5 bases). The V and J ends lost 4 bases and 3 bases respectively, with 7 bases between them. The CDR3 length is 13 residues. From germline, CDR1 is MNHEY and CDR2 SVGAGI. The CDR3 region has the DNA TGTGCCAGCAGTTCTGGGGGTGGAAACACCATATATTTT. It encodes CASSSGGGNTIYF.

The genes are TRBV12-5 and TRBJ1-5; D unresolved. Germline values: CDR1 LGHNT, CDR2 FRNRAP. V was cut by 1 base and J by 8 bases, with 9 bases left in between. CDR3 length equals 13 residues. The CDR3 region is CASGLGALEPQHF. In DNA, the CDR3 is TGTGCTAGTGGTTTGGGGGCCTTAGAGCCCCAGCATTTT.

This chain links TRBV7-9 with TRBJ2-5; 10 nucleotides line up with TRBD2. V trimming: 3 bases; J trimming: 0 bases; junction bases outside the gene matches: 7. Germline CDR1 and CDR2: SEHNR and FQNEAQ (reference sequence). This CDR3 has 17 amino acids. This CDR3 is CASSFRQTSGYQETQYF. CDR3 DNA sequence: TGTGCCAGCAGCTTCCGCCAGACTAGCGGGTACCAAGAGACCCAGTACTTC.

This chain connects TRBV12-3 or TRBV12-4 to TRBJ2-1; a possible D gene is TRBD1 (5 bases). Trimming took 2 bases from V and 5 from J, leaving 7 bases between them. CDR3 length: 13 amino acids. The CDR3 coding sequence is TGTGCCAGCAGTTTACGACAGAACAATGAGCAGTTCTTC. Translation gives CASSLRQNNEQFF.

This rearrangement joins TRBV6-1 to TRBJ2-7; 7 bases match TRBD1. J was trimmed by 4 bases and V by 7 bases; bases with no gene match: 10. Germline CDR1 MNHNS, CDR2 SASEGT. CDR3 size: 14 residues. The CDR3 here is CASKKRDRDYEQYF. DNA of the CDR3: TGTGCCAGCAAAAAAAGGGACAGAGATTACGAGCAGTACTTC.

The chain carries TRBV27 and TRBJ2-2; unclear D gene. V lost 3 bases, J lost 6 bases, and 11 bases lay in between. The length of the CDR3 is 14 residues. Germline values: CDR1 MNHEY, CDR2 SMNVEV (reference sequence). As DNA, the CDR3 is TGTGCCAGCAGTTTCCGAGGAAAGTCCGGGGAGCTGTTTTTT. The encoded protein is CASSFRGKSGELFF.

The chain is built from TRBV2 and TRBJ2-7, with 7 bases fitting TRBD2. Germline CDR1 is SNHLY and CDR2 is FYNNEI. After removal of 6 bases from V and 0 bases from J, the junction contained 2 bases not matched to a gene. The CDR3 contains 13 residues. The CDR3, as DNA: TGTGCCAGCAGATGGACTAGCTCCTACGAGCAGTACTTC. Protein sequence: CASRWTSSYEQYF.

The genes are TRBV12-5 and TRBJ1-5, with D unclear. V shed 1 base and J shed 4 bases, with 8 bases lying between them. Germline V gene sequence: CDR1 LGHNT, CDR2 FRNRAP. The CDR3 is made up of 14 amino acids. The CDR3 is CASGLGTPNQPQHF. For the CDR3, the DNA is TGTGCTAGTGGTTTGGGGACCCCTAATCAGCCCCAGCATTTT.

Only one count was recorded for this clone. The chain joins TRBV7-2 to TRBJ1-1; D is unresolved. The germline gives CDR1 SGHTA, CDR2 FQGNSA. Trimming took off 3 bases at V and 6 bases at J, with 14 bases between the two ends. The CDR3 sequence is 14 residues long. CDR3 sequence reads: CASSLHRVGAEAFF. CDR3 coding DNA: TGTGCCAGCAGCTTGCACCGTGTCGGGGCTGAAGCTTTCTTT.

The V call is TRBV7-2, the J call TRBJ2-2, with D unresolved. In germline, CDR1 is SGHTA, CDR2 FQGNSA. The CDR3 consists of 16 residues. Trimming shortened V by 5 bases and J by 0 bases, and 13 bases separated the two germline ends. This CDR3 is CASSLLGVTNTGELFF. The CDR3 nucleotides read TGTGCCAGCAGCCTCCTTGGGGTTACGAACACCGGGGAGCTGTTTTTT.